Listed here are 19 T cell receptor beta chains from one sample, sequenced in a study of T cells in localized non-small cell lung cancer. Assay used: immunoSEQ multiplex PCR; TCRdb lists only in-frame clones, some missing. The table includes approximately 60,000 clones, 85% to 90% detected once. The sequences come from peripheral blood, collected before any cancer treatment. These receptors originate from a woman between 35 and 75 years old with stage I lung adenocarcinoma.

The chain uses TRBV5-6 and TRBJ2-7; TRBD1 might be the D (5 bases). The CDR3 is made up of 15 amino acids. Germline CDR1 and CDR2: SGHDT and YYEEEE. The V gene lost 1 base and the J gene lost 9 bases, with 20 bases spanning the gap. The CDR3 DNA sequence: TGTGCCAGCAGCTTGTTGACCAGGGCGTACCACGGGCAGTACTTC. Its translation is CASSLLTRAYHGQYF.

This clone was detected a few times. In nucleotides, the CDR3 is TGCGCCAGCAGTCCTGCCAGGGGAGGAGTTGAAGCTTTCTTT. Amino acid sequence: CASSPARGGVEAFF. This chain joins TRBV5-1 and TRBJ1-1; D is perhaps TRBD1 (6 bases). From germline, CDR1 is SGHRS and CDR2 YFSETQ. This CDR3 contains 14 residues. The germline V and J ends were trimmed by 5 bases and 7 bases, with 18 bases remaining between them. The variable domain in full, completed from reference TRBV5-1 and TRBJ1-1, reads KAGVTQTPRYLIKTRGQQVTLSCSPISGHRSVSWYQQTPGQGLQFLFEYFSETQRNKGNFPGRFSGRQFSNSRSEMNVSTLELGDSALYLCASSPARGGVEAFFGQGTRLTVV.

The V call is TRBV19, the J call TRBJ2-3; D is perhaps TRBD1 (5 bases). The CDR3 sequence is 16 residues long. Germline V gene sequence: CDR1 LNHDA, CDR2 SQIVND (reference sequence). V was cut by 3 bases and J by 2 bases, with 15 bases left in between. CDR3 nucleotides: TGTGCCAGTAGTATGCGGACGGACGGACACACAGATACGCAGTATTTT. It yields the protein CASSMRTDGHTDTQYF.

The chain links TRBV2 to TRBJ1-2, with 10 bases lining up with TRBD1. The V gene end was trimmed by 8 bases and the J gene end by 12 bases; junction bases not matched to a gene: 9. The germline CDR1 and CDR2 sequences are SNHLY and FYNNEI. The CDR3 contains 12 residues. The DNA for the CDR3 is TGTGCCAGCCGGATGGACAGGGGGGAACACACCTTC. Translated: CASRMDRGEHTF.

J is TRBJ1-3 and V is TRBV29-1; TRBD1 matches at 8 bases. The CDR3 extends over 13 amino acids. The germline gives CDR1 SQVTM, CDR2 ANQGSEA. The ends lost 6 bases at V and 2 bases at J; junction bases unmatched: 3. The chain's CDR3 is CSVTTGAGNTIYF. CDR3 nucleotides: TGCAGCGTAACGACAGGGGCTGGAAACACCATATATTTT.

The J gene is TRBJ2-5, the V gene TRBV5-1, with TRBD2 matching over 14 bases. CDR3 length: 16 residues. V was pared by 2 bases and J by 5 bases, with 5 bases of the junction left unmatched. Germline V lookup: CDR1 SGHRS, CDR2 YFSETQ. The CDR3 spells CASSLRLAGGGETQYF. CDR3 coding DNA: TGCGCCAGCAGCTTACGACTAGCGGGAGGGGGGGAGACCCAGTACTTC.

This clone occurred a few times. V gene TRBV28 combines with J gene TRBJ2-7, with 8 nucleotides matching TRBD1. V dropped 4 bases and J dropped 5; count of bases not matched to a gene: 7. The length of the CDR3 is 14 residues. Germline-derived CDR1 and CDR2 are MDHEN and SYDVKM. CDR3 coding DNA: TGTGCCAGCAGTTCCGGGACAGGTCGAGACGAGCAGTACTTC. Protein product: CASSSGTGRDEQYF.

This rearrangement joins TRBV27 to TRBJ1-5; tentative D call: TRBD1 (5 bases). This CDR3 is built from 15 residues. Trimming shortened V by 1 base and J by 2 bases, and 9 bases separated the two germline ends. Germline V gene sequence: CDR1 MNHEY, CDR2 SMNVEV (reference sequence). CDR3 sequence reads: CASSLLGGGNQPQHF. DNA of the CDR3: TGTGCCAGCAGTTTATTAGGAGGGGGCAATCAGCCCCAGCATTTT.

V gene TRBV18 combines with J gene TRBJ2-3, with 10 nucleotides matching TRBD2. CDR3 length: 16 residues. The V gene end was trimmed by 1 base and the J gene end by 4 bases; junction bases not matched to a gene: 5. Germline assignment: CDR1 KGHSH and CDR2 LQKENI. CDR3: CASSPLLSGRADTQYF. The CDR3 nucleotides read TGTGCCAGCTCACCACTACTAAGCGGGAGGGCAGATACGCAGTATTTT. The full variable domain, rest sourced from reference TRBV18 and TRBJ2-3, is NAGVMQNPRHLVRRRGQEARLRCSPMKGHSHVYWYRQLPEEGLKFMVYLQKENIIDESGMPKERFSAEFPKEGPSILRIQQVVRGDSAAYFCASSPLLSGRADTQYFGPGTRLTVL.

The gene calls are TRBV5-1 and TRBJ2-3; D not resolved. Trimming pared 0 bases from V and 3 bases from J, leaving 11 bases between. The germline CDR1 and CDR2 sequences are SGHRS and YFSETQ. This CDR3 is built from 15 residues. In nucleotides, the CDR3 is TGCGCCAGCAGCTTGGGGTCAGCTACGACAGATACGCAGTATTTT. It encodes CASSLGSATTDTQYF.

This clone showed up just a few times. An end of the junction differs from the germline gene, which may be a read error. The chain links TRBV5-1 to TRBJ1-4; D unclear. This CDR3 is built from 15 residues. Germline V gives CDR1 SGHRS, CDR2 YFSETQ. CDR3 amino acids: CASSLEAIRNEKLFF. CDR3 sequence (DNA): TGTGCCAGCAGCTTGGAGGCGATCAGGAATGAAAAACTGTTTTTT.

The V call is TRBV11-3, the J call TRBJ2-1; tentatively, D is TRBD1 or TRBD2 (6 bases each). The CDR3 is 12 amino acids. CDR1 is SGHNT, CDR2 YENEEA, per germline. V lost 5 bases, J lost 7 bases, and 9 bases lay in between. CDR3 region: CASSRGGNEQFF. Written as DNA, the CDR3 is TGTGCCAGCAGCCGAGGGGGGAATGAGCAGTTCTTC.

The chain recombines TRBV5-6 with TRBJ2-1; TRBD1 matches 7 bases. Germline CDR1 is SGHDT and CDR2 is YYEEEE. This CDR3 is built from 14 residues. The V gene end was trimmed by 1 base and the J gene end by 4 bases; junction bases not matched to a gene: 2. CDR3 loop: CASSLTGVYNEQFF. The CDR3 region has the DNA TGTGCCAGCAGCTTGACAGGGGTATACAATGAGCAGTTCTTC.

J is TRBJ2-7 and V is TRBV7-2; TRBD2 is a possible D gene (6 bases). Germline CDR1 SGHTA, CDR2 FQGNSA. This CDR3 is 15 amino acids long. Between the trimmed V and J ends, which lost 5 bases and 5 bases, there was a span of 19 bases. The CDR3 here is CASSRAGTSSHEQYF. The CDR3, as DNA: TGTGCCAGCAGCCGCGCCGGGACTTCGTCCCACGAGCAGTACTTC.

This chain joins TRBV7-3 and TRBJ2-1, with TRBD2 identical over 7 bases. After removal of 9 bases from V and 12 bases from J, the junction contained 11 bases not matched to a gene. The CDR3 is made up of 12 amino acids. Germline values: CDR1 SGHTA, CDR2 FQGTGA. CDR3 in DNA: TGTGCCAGTAGCACACCTGGCGGGAGGCAGTTCTTC. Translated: CASSTPGGRQFF.

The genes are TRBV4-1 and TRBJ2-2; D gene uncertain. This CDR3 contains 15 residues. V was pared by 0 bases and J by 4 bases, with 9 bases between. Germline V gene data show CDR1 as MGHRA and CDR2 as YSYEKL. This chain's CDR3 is CASSQDRPPTGELFF. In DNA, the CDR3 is TGCGCCAGCAGCCAAGACAGGCCCCCCACCGGGGAGCTGTTTTTT.

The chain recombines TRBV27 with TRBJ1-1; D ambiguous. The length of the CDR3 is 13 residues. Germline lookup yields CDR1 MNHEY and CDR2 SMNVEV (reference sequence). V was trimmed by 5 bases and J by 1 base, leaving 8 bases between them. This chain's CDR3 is CASSKRQNTEAFF. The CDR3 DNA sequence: TGTGCCAGCAGTAAGAGACAGAACACTGAAGCTTTCTTT.

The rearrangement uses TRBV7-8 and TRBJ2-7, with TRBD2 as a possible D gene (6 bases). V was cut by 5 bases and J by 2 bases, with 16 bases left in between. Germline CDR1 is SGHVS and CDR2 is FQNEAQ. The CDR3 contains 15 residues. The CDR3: CASSPREASAYEQYF. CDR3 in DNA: TGTGCCAGCAGCCCAAGGGAGGCTAGCGCCTACGAGCAGTACTTC.

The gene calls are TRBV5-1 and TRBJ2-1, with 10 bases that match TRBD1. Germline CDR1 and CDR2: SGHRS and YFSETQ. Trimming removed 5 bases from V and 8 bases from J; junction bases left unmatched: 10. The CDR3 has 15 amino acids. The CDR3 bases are TGCGCCAGCAGACAAGGACAGGGGGTGGGTGATGAGCAGTTCTTC. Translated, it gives CASRQGQGVGDEQFF.